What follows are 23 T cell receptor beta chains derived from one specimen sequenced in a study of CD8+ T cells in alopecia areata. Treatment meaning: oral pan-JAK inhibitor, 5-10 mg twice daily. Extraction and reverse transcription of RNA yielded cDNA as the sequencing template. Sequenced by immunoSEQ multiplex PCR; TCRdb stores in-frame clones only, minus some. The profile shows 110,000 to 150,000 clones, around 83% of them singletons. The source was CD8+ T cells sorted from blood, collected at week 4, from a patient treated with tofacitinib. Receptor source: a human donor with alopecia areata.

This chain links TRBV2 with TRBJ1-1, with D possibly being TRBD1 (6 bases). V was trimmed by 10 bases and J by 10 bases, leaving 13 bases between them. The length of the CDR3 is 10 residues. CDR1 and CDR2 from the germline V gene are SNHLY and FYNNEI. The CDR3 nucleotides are TGTGCCACTCGAGGCAGGGGAGCTTTCTTT. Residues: CATRGRGAFF.

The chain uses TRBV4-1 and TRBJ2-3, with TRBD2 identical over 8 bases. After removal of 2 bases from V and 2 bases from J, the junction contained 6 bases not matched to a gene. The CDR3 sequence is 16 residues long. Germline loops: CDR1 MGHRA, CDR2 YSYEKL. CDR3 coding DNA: TGCGCCAGCAGCCAACGACTAGCGACCTCCACAGATACGCAGTATTTT. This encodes CASSQRLATSTDTQYF.

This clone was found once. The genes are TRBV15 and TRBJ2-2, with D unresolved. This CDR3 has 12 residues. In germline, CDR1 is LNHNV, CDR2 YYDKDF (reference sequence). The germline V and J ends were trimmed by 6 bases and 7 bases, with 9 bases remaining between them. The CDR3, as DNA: TGTGCCACCAGAGGGCCCGGCGGGGAGCTGTTTTTT. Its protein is CATRGPGGELFF.

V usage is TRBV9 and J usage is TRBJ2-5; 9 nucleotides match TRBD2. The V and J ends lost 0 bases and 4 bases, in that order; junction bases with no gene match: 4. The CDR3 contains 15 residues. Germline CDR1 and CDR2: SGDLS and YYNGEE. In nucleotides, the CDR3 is TGTGCCAGCAGCGTAGGACTAGCGGAGGTAGAGACCCAGTACTTC. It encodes CASSVGLAEVETQYF.

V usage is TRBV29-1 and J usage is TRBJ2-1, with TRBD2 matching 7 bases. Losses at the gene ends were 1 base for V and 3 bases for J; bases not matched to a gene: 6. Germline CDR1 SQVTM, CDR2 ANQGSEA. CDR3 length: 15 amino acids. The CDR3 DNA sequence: TGCAGCGTTGAAGGAGAAGGGACTATCTACAATGAGCAGTTCTTC. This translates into CSVEGEGTIYNEQFF.

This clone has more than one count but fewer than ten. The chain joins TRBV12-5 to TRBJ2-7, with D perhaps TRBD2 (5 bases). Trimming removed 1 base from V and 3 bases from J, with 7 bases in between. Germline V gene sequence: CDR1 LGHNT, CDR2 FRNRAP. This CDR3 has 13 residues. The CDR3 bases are TGTGCTAGTGGTTTGGAGGCGGGCTACGAGCAGTACTTC. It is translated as CASGLEAGYEQYF.

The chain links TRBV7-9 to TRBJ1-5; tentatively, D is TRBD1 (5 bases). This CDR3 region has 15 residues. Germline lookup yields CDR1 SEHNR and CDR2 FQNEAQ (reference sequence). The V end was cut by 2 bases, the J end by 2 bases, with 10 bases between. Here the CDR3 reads CASSLTGPGNQPQHF. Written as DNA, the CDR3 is TGTGCCAGCAGCTTAACGGGACCTGGCAATCAGCCCCAGCATTTT. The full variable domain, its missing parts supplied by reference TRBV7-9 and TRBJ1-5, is DTGVSQNPRHKITKRGQNVTFRCDPISEHNRLYWYRQTLGQGPEFLTYFQNEAQLEKSRLLSDRFSAERPKGSFSTLEIQRTEQGDSAMYLCASSLTGPGNQPQHFGDGTRLSIL.

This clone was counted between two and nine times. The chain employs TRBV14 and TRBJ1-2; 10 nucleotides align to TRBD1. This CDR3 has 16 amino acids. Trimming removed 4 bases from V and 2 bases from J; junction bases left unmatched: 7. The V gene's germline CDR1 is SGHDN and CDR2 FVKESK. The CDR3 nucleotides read TGTGCCAGCAGCCTAACGGACAGGGGGGTGAACTATGGCTACACCTTC. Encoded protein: CASSLTDRGVNYGYTF.

The CDR3, as DNA: TGTGCCAGCAGCGGAGAGAGCCGACAGGGCTACGAGCAGTACTTC. It is translated as CASSGESRQGYEQYF. This chain connects TRBV7-9 to TRBJ2-7, with 7 bases identical to TRBD1. CDR1 and CDR2 (germline): SEHNR, FQNEAQ (reference sequence). The CDR3 is 15 residues long. Losses at the gene ends were 5 bases for V and 3 bases for J; bases not matched to a gene: 10.

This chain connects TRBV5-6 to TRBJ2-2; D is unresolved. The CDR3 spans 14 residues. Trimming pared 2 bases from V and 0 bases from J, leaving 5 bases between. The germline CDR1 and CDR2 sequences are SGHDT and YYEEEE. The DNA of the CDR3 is TGTGCCAGCAGCTTTGCAGCGAACACCGGGGAGCTGTTTTTT. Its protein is CASSFAANTGELFF.

CDR3 nucleotide sequence: TGTGCCAGCAGTTTAAGCAGGGCGGACGGGAGACTCTATGGCTACACCTTC. It yields the protein CASSLSRADGRLYGYTF. The V gene is TRBV27, the J gene TRBJ1-2, with D possibly matching TRBD1 (5 bases). Germline V gene sequence: CDR1 MNHEY, CDR2 SMNVEV (reference sequence). V was shortened by 2 bases and J by 4 bases, with 20 bases between the two germline ends. The length of the CDR3 is 17 residues.

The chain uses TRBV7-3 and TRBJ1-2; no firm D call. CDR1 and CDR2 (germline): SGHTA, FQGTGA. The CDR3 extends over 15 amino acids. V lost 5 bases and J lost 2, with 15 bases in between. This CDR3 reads CASSPGMAENYGYTF. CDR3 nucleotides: TGTGCCAGCAGCCCCGGGATGGCGGAAAACTATGGCTACACCTTC.

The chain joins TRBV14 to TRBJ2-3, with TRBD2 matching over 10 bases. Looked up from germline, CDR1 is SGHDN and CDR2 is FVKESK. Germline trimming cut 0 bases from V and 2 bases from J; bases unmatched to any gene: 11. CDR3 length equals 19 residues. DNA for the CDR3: TGTGCCAGCAGCCAAGATGTCCTCGATACTAGCGGGGTCACAGATACGCAGTATTTT. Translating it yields CASSQDVLDTSGVTDTQYF.

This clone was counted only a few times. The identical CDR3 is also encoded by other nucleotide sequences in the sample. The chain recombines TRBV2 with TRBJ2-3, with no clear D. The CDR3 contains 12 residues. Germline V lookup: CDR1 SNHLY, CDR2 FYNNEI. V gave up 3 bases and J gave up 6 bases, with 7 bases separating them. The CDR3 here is CASSDRTDTQYF. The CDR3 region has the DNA TGTGCCAGCAGTGACAGGACCGATACGCAGTATTTT.

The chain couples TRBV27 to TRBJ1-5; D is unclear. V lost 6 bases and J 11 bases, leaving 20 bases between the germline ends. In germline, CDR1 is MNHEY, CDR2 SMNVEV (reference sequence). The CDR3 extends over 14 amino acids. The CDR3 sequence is CASSLGNLGIAQHF. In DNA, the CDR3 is TGTGCCAGCAGCCTGGGAAACCTTGGGATCGCCCAGCATTTT.

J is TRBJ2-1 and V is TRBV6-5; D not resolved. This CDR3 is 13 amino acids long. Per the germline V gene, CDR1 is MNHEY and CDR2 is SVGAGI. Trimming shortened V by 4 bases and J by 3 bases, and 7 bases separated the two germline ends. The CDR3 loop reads CASSSAFYNEQFF. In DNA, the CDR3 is TGTGCCAGCAGTTCGGCCTTCTACAATGAGCAGTTCTTC.

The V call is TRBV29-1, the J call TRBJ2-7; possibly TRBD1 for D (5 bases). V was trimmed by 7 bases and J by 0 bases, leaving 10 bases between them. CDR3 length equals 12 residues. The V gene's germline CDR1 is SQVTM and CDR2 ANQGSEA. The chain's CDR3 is CSGEDNSYEQYF. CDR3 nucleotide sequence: TGCAGCGGCGAGGACAACTCCTACGAGCAGTACTTC.

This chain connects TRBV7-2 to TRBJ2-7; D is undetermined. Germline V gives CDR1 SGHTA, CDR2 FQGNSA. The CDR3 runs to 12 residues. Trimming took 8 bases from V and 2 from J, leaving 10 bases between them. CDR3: CASADDPYEQYF. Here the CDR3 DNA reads TGTGCCAGCGCCGATGATCCCTACGAGCAGTACTTC.

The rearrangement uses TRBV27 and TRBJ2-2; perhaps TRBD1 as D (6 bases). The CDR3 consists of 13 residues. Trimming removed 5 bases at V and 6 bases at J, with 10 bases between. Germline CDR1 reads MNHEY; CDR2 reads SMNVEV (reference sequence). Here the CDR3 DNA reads TGTGCCAGCAGTCTTGCAGGGGCCGGGGAGCTGTTTTTT. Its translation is CASSLAGAGELFF.

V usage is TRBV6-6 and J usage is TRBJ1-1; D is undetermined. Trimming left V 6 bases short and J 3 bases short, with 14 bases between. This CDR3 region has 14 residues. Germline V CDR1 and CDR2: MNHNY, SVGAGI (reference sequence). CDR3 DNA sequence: TGTGCCAGCAGCCCCATCGGCAGCCACACTGAAGCTTTCTTT. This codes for CASSPIGSHTEAFF.

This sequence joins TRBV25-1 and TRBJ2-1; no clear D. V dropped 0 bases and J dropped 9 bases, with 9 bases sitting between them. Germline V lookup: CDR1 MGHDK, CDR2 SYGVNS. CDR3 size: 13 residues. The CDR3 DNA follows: TGTGCCAGCAGTGAATATGGGGTCCGTGAGCAGTTCTTC. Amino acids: CASSEYGVREQFF.

The CDR3 loop reads CAWSVPSGPYEQYF. The CDR3 DNA reads TGTGCCTGGAGTGTTCCTAGCGGCCCCTACGAGCAGTACTTC. The chain carries TRBV30 and TRBJ2-7; 7 bases fit TRBD2. The V gene end was trimmed by 0 bases and the J gene end by 2 bases; junction bases not matched to a gene: 4. This CDR3 comprises 14 residues. Germline-derived CDR1 and CDR2 are GTSNPN and SVGIG (reference sequence).

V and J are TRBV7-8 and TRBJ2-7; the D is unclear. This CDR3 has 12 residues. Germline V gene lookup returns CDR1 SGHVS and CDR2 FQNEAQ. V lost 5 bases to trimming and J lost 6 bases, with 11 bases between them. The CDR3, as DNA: TGTGCCAGCAGCGCCCCGGAATCCGAGCAGTACTTC. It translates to CASSAPESEQYF.